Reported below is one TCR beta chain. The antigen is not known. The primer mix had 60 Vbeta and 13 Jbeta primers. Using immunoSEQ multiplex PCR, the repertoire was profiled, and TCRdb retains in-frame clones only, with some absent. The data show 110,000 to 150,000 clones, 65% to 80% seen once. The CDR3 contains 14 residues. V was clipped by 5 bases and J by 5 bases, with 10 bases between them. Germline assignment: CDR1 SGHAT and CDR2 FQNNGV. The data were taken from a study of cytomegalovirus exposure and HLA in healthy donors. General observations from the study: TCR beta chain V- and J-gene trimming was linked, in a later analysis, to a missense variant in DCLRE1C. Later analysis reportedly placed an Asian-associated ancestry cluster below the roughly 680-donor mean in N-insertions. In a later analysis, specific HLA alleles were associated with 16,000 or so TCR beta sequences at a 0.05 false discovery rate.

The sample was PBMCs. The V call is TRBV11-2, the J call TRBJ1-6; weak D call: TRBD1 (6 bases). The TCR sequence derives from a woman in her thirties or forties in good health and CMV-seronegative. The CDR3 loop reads CASSGQRNNSPLHF. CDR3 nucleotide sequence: TGTGCCAGCAGCGGACAGCGTAATAATTCACCCCTCCACTTT.